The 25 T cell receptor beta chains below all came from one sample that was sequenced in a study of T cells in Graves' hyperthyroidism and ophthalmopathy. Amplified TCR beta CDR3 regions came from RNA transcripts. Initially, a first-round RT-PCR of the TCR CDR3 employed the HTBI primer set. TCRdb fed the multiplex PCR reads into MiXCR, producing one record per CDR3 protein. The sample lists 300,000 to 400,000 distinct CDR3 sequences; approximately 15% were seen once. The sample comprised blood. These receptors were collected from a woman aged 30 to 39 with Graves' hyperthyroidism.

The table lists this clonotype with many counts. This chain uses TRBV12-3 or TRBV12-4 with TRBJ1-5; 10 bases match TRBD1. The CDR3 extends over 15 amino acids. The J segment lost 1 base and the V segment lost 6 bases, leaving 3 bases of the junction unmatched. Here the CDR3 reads CASSRTGGSNQPQHF. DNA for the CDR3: TGTGCCAGCAGCCGGACAGGGGGGAGCAATCAGCCCCAGCATTTT.

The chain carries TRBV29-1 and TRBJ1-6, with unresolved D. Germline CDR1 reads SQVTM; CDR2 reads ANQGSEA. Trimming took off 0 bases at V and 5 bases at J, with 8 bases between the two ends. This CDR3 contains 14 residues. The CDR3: CSVEEGEDNSPLHF. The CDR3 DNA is TGCAGCGTTGAAGAAGGAGAGGATAATTCACCCCTCCACTTT. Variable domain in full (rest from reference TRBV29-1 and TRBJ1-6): SAVISQKPSRDICQRGTSLTIQCQVDSQVTMMFWYRQQPGQSLTLIATANQGSEATYESGFVIDKFPISRPNLTFSTLTVSNMSPEDSSIYLCSVEEGEDNSPLHFGNGTRLTVT.

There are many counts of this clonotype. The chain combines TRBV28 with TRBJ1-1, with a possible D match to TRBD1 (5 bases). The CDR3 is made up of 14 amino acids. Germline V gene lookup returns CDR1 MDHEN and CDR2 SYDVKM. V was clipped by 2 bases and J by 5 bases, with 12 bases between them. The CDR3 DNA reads TGTGCCAGCAGTTTAGAGGGGAGGAGGACTGAAGCTTTCTTT. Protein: CASSLEGRRTEAFF.

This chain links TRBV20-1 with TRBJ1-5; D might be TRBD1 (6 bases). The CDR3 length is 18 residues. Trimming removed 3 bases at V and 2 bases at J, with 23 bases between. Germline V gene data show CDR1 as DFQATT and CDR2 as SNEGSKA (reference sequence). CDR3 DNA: TGCAGTGCTAGTTCGCTGGGGGCAGAACTCTGGGGCAATCAGCCCCAGCATTTT. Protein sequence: CSASSLGAELWGNQPQHF.

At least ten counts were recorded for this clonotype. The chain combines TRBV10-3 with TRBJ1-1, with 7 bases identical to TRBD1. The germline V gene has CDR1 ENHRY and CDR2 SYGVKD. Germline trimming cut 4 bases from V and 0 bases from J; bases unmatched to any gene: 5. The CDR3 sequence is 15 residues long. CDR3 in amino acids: CAISGLRGMNTEAFF. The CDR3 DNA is TGTGCCATCAGTGGCCTCAGGGGGATGAACACTGAAGCTTTCTTT.

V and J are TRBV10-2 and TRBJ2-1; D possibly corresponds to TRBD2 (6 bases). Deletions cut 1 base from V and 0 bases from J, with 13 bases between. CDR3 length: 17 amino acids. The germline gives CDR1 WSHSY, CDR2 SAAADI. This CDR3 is CASSEWRAPSSYNEQFF. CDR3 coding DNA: TGCGCCAGCAGTGAGTGGAGGGCCCCGAGCTCCTACAATGAGCAGTTCTTC.

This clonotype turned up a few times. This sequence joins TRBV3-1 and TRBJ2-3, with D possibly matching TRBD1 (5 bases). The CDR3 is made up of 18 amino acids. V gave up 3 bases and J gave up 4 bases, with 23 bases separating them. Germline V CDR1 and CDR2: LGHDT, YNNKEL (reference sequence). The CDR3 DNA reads TGTGCCAGCAGCCAGGACCTGGTGCAAGGAGCCAGGGCAGATACGCAGTATTTT. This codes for CASSQDLVQGARADTQYF.

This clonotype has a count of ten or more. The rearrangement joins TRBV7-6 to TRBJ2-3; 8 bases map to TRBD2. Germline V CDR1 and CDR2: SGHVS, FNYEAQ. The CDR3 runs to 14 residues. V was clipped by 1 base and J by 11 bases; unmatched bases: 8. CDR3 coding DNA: TGTGCCAGCAGCTTAGTTTCAGCGGGAGCGGGGCAGTATTTT. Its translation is CASSLVSAGAGQYF.

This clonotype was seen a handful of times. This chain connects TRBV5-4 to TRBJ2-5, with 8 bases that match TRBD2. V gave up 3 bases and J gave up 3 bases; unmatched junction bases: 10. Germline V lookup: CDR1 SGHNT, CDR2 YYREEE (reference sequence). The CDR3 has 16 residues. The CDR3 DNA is TGTGCCAGCAGCTCCGTGCCGGGAGGGAGGAAAGAGACCCAGTACTTC. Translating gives CASSSVPGGRKETQYF.

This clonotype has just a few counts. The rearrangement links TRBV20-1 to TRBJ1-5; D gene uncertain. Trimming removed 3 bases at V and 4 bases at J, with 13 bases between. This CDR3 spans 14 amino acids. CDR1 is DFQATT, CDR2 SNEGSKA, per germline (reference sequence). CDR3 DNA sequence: TGCAGTGCTAGTAGGTCGGTTGGGAATCAGCCCCAGCATTTT. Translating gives CSASRSVGNQPQHF.

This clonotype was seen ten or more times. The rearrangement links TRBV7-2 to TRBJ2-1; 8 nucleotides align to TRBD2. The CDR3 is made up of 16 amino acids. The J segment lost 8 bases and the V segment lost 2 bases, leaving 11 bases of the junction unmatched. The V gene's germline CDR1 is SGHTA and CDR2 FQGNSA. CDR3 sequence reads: CASSLSAGVRVDEQFF. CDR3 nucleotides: TGTGCCAGCAGCTTATCAGCGGGAGTCAGGGTCGATGAGCAGTTCTTC.

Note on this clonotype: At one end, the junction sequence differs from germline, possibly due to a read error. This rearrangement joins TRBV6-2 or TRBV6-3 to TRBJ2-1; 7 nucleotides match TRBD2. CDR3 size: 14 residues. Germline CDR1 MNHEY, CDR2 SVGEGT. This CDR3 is CASSRLAGTNEQSF. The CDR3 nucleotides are TGTGCCAGCAGTCGACTAGCCGGGACCAATGAGCAGTCCTTC.

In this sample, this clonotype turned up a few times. This CDR3 reads CAWTQGGEQYF. In DNA form, the CDR3 reads TGTGCCTGGACCCAGGGCGGTGAGCAGTACTTC. The rearrangement joins TRBV30 to TRBJ2-7; possibly TRBD1 for D (5 bases). The CDR3 consists of 11 residues. V was cut by 4 bases and J by 7 bases, with 11 bases left in between. Germline V gene lookup returns CDR1 GTSNPN and CDR2 SVGIG (reference sequence).

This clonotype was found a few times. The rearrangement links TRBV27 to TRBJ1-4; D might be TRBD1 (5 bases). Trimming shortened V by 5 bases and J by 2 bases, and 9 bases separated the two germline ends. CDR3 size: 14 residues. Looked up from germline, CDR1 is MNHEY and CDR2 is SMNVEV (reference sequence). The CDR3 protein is CASSPQATNEKLFF. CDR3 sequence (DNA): TGTGCCAGCAGTCCACAGGCGACTAATGAAAAACTGTTTTTT.

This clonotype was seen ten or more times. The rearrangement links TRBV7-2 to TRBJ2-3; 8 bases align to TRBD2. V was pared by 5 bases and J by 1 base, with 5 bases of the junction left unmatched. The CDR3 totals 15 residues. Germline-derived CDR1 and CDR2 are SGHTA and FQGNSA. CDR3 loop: CASSRQAGGTDTQYF. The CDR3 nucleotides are TGTGCCAGCAGCCGCCAAGCGGGAGGCACAGATACGCAGTATTTT.

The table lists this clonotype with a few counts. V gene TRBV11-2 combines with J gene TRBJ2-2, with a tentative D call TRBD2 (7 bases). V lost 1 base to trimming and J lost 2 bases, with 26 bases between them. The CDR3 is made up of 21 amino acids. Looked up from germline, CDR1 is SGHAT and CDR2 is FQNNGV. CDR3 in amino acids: CASSLGVTGAGVPVNTGELFF. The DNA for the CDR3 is TGTGCCAGCAGCTTAGGGGTGACGGGGGCGGGAGTTCCCGTCAACACCGGGGAGCTGTTTTTT. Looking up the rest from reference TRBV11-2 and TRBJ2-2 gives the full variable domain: EAGVAQSPRYKIIEKRQSVAFWCNPISGHATLYWYQQILGQGPKLLIQFQNNGVVDDSQLPKDRFSAERLKGVDSTLKIQPAKLEDSAVYLCASSLGVTGAGVPVNTGELFFGEGSRLTVL.

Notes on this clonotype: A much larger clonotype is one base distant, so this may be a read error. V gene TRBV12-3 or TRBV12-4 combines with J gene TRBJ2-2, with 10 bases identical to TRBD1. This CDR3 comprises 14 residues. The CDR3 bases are TGTGCCGGCAGTCGACAGGGGGCCACCGGGGAGCTGTTTTTT. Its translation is CAGSRQGATGELFF.

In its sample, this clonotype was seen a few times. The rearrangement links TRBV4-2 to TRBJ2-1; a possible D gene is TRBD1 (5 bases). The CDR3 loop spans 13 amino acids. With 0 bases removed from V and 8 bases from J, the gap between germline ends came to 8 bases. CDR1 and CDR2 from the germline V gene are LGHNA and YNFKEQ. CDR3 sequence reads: CASSQEWGDEQFF. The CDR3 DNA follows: TGTGCCAGCAGCCAAGAGTGGGGCGATGAGCAGTTCTTC.

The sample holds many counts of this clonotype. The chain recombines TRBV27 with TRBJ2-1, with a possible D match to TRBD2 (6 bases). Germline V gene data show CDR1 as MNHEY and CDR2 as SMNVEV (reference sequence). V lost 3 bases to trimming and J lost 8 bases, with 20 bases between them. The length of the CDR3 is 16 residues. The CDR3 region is CASSLNPSGGNYEQFF. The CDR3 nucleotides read TGTGCCAGCAGTTTGAACCCAAGTGGGGGGAACTATGAGCAGTTCTTC.

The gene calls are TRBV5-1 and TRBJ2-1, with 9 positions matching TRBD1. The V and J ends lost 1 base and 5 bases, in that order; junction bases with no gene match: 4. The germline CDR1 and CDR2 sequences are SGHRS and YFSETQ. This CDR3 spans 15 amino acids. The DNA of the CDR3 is TGCGCCAGCAGCTTGACAGGACAGGGGAACAATGAGCAGTTCTTC. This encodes CASSLTGQGNNEQFF. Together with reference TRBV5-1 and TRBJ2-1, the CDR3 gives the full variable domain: KAGVTQTPRYLIKTRGQQVTLSCSPISGHRSVSWYQQTPGQGLQFLFEYFSETQRNKGNFPGRFSGRQFSNSRSEMNVSTLELGDSALYLCASSLTGQGNNEQFFGPGTRLTVL.

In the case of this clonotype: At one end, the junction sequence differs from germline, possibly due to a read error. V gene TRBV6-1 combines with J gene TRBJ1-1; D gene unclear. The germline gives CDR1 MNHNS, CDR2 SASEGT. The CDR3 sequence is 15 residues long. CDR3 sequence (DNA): TGCCACCCAGGATCAGGAGCTAACATGAACACTGAAGCTTTCTTT. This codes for CHPGSGANMNTEAFF.

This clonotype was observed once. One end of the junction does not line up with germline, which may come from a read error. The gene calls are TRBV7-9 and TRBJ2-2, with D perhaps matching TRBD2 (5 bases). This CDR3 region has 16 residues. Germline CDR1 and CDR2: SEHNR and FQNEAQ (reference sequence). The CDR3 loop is CVSTLQSGLGTGELFF. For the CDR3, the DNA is TGTGTCAGCACCTTGCAATCGGGATTGGGGACCGGGGAGCTGTTTTTT.

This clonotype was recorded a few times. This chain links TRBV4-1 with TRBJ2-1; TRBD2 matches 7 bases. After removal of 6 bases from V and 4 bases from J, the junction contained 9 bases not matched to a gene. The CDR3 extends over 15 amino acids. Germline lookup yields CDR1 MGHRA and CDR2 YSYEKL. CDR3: CASRVREDRYNEQFF. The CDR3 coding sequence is TGCGCCAGCAGGGTCCGGGAGGACCGATACAATGAGCAGTTCTTC.

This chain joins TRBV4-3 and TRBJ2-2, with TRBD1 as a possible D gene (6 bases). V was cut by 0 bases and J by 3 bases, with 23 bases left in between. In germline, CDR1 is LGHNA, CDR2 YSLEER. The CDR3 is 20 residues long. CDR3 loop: CASSQEKTGSSSPYTGELFF. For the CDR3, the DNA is TGCGCCAGCAGCCAAGAGAAGACAGGTTCCTCGTCCCCGTACACCGGGGAGCTGTTTTTT.

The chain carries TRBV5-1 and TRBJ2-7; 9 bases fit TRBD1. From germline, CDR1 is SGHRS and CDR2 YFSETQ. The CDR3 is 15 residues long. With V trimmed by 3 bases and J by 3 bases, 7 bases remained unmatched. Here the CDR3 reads CASSSGTGQGYEQYF. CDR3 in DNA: TGCGCCAGCAGCTCCGGGACGGGACAGGGCTACGAGCAGTACTTC.